The T cell receptor beta chain described here comes from a study of CD8 T cells in cerebrospinal fluid in Alzheimer's disease. Study context: CSF T cell clonal expansion was assessed by plate-based nested PCR and droplet-based sequencing. Overall study results and limits: Expanded clones of at least 3% were commoner in Alzheimer's patients than healthy subjects. Finding EBV-specific TCRs in cerebrospinal fluid does not show EBV causes Alzheimer's disease.

Each CDR3 protein gets one entry in TCRdb, which reprocessed the 10x single-cell sequencing reads and gives no DNA. The repertoire table contains about 1,400 distinct CDR3 sequences. Germline loops: CDR1 ENHRY, CDR2 SYGVKD. This CDR3 has 16 residues. This clonotype is identified as large from frequency. Its antigen is unknown. The material sequenced was cerebrospinal fluid. This clonotype was obtained from a human donor with mild cognitive impairment. V gene TRBV10-3 combines with J gene TRBJ2-7; no DNA is available, so the TRBD1 call from TCRdb remains unchecked. CDR3 in amino acids: CAIKARDREAAYEQYF.